This entry concerns a single TCR beta chain. Its antigen is not identified. MiXCR was run by TCRdb on the 5' RACE reads, yielding one entry per CDR3 protein. The sample carries some 800,000 distinct CDR3 sequences, roughly 12% recorded once. The sample belongs to a study of CD8 T cells in ankylosing spondylitis. Findings of the study overall: Clones linked to disease were reported to show significant enrichment in matched ankylosing spondylitis synovial fluid. Typical of ankylosing spondylitis blood, it appeared, was a TCR beta motif of roughly eight highly homologous variants.

The CDR3 has 15 amino acids. The V gene end was trimmed by 1 base and the J gene end by 5 bases; junction bases not matched to a gene: 6. Germline CDR1 reads SGHTA; CDR2 reads FQGNSA. The sequence was obtained from a male donor with ankylosing spondylitis. Sequencing was performed on blood, either unsorted or a sorted T cell fraction (not recorded which). This sequence joins TRBV7-2 and TRBJ2-7, with 9 bases lining up with TRBD2. The CDR3 DNA reads as TGTGCCAGCAGCTTAGTAGGGACTAGCTTCAACGAGCAGTACTTC. Amino acid sequence: CASSLVGTSFNEQYF.